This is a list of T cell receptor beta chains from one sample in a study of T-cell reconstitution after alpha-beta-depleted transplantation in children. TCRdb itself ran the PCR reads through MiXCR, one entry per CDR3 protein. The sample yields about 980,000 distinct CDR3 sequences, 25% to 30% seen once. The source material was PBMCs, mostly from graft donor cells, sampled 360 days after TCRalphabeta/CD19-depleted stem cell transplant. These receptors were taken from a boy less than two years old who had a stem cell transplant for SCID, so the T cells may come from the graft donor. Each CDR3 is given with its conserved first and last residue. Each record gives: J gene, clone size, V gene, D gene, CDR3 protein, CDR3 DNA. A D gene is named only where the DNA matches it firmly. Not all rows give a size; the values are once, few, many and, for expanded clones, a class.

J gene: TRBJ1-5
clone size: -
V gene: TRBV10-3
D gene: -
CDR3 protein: CAISDLLGSQPQHF
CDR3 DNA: TGTGCCATCAGTGATTTGCTGGGTTCTCAGCCCCAGCATTTT

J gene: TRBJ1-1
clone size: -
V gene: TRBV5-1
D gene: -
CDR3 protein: CASSLAQGMATHTEAFF
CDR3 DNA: TGCGCCAGCAGCTTGGCCCAGGGAATGGCTACTCACACTGAAGCTTTCTTT

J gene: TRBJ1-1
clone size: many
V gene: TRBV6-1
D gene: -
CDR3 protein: CATARDMNTEAFF
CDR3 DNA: TGTGCCACCGCCCGGGACATGAACACTGAAGCTTTCTTT

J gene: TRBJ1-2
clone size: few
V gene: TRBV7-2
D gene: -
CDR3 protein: CASSYRDTQSLTYGYTF
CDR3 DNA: TGTGCCAGCAGCTACCGGGACACCCAATCCCTAACCTATGGCTACACCTTC

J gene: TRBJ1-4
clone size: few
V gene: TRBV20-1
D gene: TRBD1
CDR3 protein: CSASLAGGNEKLFF
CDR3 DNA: TGCAGTGCTAGTTTGGCAGGGGGAAATGAAAAACTGTTTTTT

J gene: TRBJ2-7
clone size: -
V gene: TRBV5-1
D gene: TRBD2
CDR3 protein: CASSLKAPGLATYEQYF
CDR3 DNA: TGCGCCAGCAGCTTGAAGGCCCCGGGACTAGCGACCTACGAGCAGTACTTC

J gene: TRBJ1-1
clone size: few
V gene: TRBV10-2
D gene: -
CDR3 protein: CASSDGFRGPGEAFF
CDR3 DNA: TGCGCCAGCAGTGATGGGTTCCGGGGCCCGGGTGAAGCTTTCTTT

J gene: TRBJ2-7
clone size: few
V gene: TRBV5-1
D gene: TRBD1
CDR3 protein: CASSWNPPGQTNYEQYF
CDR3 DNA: TGCGCCAGCAGCTGGAACCCCCCGGGACAGACTAACTACGAGCAGTACTTC

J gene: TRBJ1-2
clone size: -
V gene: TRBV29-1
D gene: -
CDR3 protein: CSVQQGANYGYTF
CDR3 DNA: TGCAGCGTGCAACAGGGAGCTAACTATGGCTACACCTTC

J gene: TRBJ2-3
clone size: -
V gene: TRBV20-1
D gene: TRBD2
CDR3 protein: CSASRLAGVSSTDTQYF
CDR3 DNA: TGCAGTGCTAGTCGGCTAGCGGGGGTCTCTAGCACAGATACGCAGTATTTT

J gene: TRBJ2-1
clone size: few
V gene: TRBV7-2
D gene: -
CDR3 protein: CASSLPPGGNEQFF
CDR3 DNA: TGTGCCAGCAGCCTCCCCCCCGGGGGCAATGAGCAGTTCTTC

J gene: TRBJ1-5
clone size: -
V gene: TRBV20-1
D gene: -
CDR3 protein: CSATPQGHSNQPQHF
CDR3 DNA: TGCAGTGCTACGCCCCAAGGGCATAGCAATCAGCCCCAGCATTTT

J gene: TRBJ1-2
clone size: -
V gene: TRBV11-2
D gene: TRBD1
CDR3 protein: CASSLTHGPQGGRGYTF
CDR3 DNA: TGTGCCAGCAGCTTAACACATGGCCCACAGGGGGGACGCGGCTACACCTTC

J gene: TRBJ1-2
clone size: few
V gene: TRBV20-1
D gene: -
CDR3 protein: CSARDATVYGYTF
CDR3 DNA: TGCAGTGCTAGAGATGCGACGGTCTATGGCTACACCTTC

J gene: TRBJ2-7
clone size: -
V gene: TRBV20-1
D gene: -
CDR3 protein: CSASTRGDAEYHEQYF
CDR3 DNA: TGCAGTGCTAGTACCCGGGGAGATGCCGAATACCACGAGCAGTACTTC

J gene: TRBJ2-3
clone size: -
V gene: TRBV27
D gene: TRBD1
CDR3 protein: CASRQGDMVNTQYF
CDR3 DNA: TGTGCCAGCCGACAGGGGGACATGGTAAATACGCAGTATTTT

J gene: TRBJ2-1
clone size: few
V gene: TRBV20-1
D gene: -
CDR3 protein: CSAKAPNEQFF
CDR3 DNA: TGCAGTGCGAAGGCCCCTAATGAGCAGTTCTTC

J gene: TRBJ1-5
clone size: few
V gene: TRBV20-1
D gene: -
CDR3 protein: CSASIGGNGNQPQHF
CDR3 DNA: TGCAGTGCTAGTATAGGGGGGAATGGGAATCAGCCCCAGCATTTT

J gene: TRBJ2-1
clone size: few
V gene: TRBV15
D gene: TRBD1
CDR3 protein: CATSGGWTGGYNEQFF
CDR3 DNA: TGTGCCACCAGCGGGGGCTGGACAGGGGGGTACAATGAGCAGTTCTTC

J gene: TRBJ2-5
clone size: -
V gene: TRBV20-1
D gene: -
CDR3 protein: CSADPGGMAQYF
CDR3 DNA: TGCAGTGCGGACCCAGGTGGAATGGCCCAGTACTTC